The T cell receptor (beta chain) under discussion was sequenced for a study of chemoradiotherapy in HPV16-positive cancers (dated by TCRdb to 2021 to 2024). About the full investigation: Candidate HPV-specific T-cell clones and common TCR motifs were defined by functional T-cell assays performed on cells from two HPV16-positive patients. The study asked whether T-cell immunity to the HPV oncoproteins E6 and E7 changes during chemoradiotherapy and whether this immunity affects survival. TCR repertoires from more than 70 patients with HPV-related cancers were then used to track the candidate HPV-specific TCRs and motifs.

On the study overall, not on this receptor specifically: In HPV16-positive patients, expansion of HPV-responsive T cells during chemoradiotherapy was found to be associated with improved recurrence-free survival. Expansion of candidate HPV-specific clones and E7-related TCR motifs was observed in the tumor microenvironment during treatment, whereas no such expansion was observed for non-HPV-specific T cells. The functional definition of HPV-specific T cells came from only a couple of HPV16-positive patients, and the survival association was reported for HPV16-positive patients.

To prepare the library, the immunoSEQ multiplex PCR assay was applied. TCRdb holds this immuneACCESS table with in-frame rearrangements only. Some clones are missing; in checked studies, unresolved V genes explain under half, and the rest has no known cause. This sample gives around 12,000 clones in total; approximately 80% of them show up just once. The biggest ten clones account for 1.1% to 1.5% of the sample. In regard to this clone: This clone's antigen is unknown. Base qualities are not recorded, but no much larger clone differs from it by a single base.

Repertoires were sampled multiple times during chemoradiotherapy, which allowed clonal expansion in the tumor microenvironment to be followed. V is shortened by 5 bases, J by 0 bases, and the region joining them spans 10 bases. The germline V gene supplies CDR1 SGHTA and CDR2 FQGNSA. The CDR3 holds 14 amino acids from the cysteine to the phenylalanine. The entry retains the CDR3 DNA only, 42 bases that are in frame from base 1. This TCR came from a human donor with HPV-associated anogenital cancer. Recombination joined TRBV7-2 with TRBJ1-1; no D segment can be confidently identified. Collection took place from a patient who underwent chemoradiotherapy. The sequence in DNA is TGTGCCAGCAGCGCTGGACGGTTGAACACTGAAGCTTTCTTT. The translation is CASSAGRLNTEAFF.